One TCR beta chain is described in this entry. The data originate from a study of CD8 T cells in Susac syndrome. After extraction with the RNeasy kit, roughly 0.5 to 1 ug of the RNA was reverse transcribed using random hexamers. TCRdb ran MiXCR on the immunoSEQ multiplex PCR reads and lists one entry per CDR3 protein. The sample lists approximately 180,000 distinct CDR3 sequences, under 95% occurring once. Germline CDR1 and CDR2: SGHVS and FQNEAQ. Trimming shortened V by 0 bases and J by 4 bases, and 10 bases separated the two germline ends. The CDR3 sequence is 15 residues long. This receptor was identified in a human donor with multiple sclerosis. The chain joins TRBV7-8 to TRBJ2-1; no definite D call. Input material: CD4+ T cells from PBMCs. CDR3 DNA sequence: TGTGCCAGCAGCTTAGCCAGGTCCCCTTACAATGAGCAGTTCTTC. Its translation: CASSLARSPYNEQFF.